Shown below are 9 T cell receptor beta chains from a single sample sequenced in a study of T-cell memory formation after mild COVID-19. TCRdb recomputed calls from the 5' RACE reads with MiXCR, one row per CDR3 protein. The table has approximately 150,000 distinct CDR3 sequences, 19% seen once; the top ten hold approximately 2.4%. Sequencing used PBMCs or a T cell subset sorted from them (not recorded which). The source is an adult woman who had mild COVID-19 (a few samples of this study predate the infection). Cell type and time point are not known.

The chain has TRBV7-9 and TRBJ2-7, with D tentatively TRBD2 (5 bases). Trimming stripped 1 base from V and 0 bases from J, with 16 bases between. The CDR3 runs 17 residues. Germline CDR1 is SEHNR and CDR2 is FQNEAQ (reference sequence). CDR3 residues: CASSLVLDYESSYEQYF. CDR3 in DNA: TGTGCCAGCAGCTTAGTGTTAGACTACGAGAGCTCCTACGAGCAGTACTTC.

The genes are TRBV7-2 and TRBJ2-7; D possibly corresponds to TRBD1 (5 bases). There are 14 residues in the CDR3. V was pared by 5 bases and J by 0 bases, with 11 bases between. In germline, CDR1 is SGHTA, CDR2 FQGNSA. The CDR3 here is CASSQMTASYEQYF. The CDR3, as DNA: TGTGCCAGCAGCCAGATGACAGCCTCCTACGAGCAGTACTTC.

This clonotype appeared many times. The genes are TRBV5-1 and TRBJ2-3; D may be TRBD1 (5 bases). The V and J ends lost 0 bases and 4 bases respectively, with 9 bases between them. The CDR3 consists of 14 residues. Germline CDR1 is SGHRS and CDR2 is YFSETQ. The CDR3 nucleotides read TGCGCCAGCAGCTTGGATTCAGGGTCAGATACGCAGTATTTT. This translates into CASSLDSGSDTQYF.

This clonotype was detected ten times or more. The J gene is TRBJ2-3, the V gene TRBV29-1; 11 nucleotides line up with TRBD1. Trimming at V came to 7 bases and at J to 4 bases, leaving 7 bases not matched to a gene. Germline CDR1 reads SQVTM; CDR2 reads ANQGSEA. The CDR3 is 14 residues long. CDR3 nucleotide sequence: TGCAGCGCCCTGGGGACAGGGGGTTCAGATACGCAGTATTTT. Translated: CSALGTGGSDTQYF.

This clonotype was picked up many times. The genes are TRBV4-1 and TRBJ1-1, with TRBD1 matching 9 bases. Germline CDR1 MGHRA, CDR2 YSYEKL. V dropped 6 bases and J dropped 1; count of bases not matched to a gene: 0. This CDR3 contains 13 residues. The chain's CDR3 is CASRDRGNTEAFF. CDR3 coding DNA: TGCGCCAGCAGGGACAGGGGGAACACTGAAGCTTTCTTT.

The V and J genes are TRBV12-3 or TRBV12-4 and TRBJ2-1; 10 bases are a match to TRBD2. The trim removed 6 bases at V and 3 bases at J, leaving 5 bases unmatched. There are 15 residues in the CDR3. The CDR3 region is CASSLAGVGYNEQFF. DNA of the CDR3: TGTGCCAGCAGCCTAGCGGGAGTCGGCTACAATGAGCAGTTCTTC.

This clonotype was picked up a small number of times. The rearrangement uses TRBV12-3 or TRBV12-4 and TRBJ1-5, with TRBD1 as a possible D gene (5 bases). The CDR3 length is 15 residues. Trimming removed 7 bases from V and 3 bases from J, with 16 bases in between. The DNA for the CDR3 is TGTGCCAGCACCCCTGGGGGGAACGCCAATCAGCCCCAGCATTTT. Residues: CASTPGGNANQPQHF.

At least ten counts were recorded for this clonotype. This chain links TRBV5-1 with TRBJ2-7; D is perhaps TRBD1 (5 bases). CDR3 length: 14 residues. V lost 4 bases, J lost 2 bases, and 13 bases lay in between. The germline V gene has CDR1 SGHRS and CDR2 YFSETQ. The CDR3 sequence: CASSLGDSAYEQYF. CDR3 nucleotides: TGCGCCAGCAGCCTCGGTGACAGTGCCTACGAGCAGTACTTC.

This clonotype was seen a few times. This chain connects TRBV6-2 or TRBV6-3 to TRBJ2-2, with a weak D call TRBD1 (6 bases). V lost 6 bases, J lost 7 bases, and 15 bases lay in between. CDR3 length: 14 amino acids. Germline assignment: CDR1 MNHEY and CDR2 SVGEGT. In DNA, the CDR3 is TGTGCCAGCAGAACAGGGCTGCAAGGCGGGGAGCTGTTTTTT. Protein sequence: CASRTGLQGGELFF.